Following are 17 T cell receptor beta chains from one sample sequenced in a study of cytomegalovirus exposure and HLA in healthy donors. Some clones are missing from TCRdb's copy, which holds only in-frame ones; the method was immunoSEQ multiplex PCR. The sample shows 150,000 to 200,000 clones, about 81% of them seen only once. Sequenced: PBMCs. The receptor source for this set is a woman aged 30 to 39 in good health and CMV-seronegative.

The genes are TRBV9 and TRBJ2-3; TRBD2 aligns across 8 bases. J lost 4 bases, V lost 1 base, and 5 bases had no gene match. The CDR3 runs to 15 residues. Germline CDR1 SGDLS, CDR2 YYNGEE. CDR3 DNA sequence: TGTGCCAGCAGCGTAAACGGGGGGGTATCAGATACGCAGTATTTT. This translates into CASSVNGGVSDTQYF.

About this clone: Other DNA variants within this sample encode the same CDR3. The DNA for the CDR3 is TGTGCCAGCAGCCAGGGACAGGGAGGAGAGCAGTACTTC. It codes for CASSQGQGGEQYF. The chain couples TRBV7-6 to TRBJ2-7, with 9 nucleotides matching TRBD1. CDR1 is SGHVS, CDR2 FNYEAQ, per germline. The ends lost 5 bases at V and 7 bases at J; junction bases unmatched: 6. The CDR3 is 13 residues long.

This chain joins TRBV5-1 and TRBJ2-7; 10 bases are a match to TRBD1. Trimming cost V 4 bases and J 4 bases; bases outside gene matches: 5. The CDR3 contains 14 residues. Germline V gives CDR1 SGHRS, CDR2 YFSETQ. The CDR3 DNA is TGCGCCAGCAGCGAGACAGGGGGCATGTACGAGCAGTACTTC. Translation: CASSETGGMYEQYF. The full variable domain, in which reference TRBV5-1 and TRBJ2-7 provide the parts outside the CDR3, is KAGVTQTPRYLIKTRGQQVTLSCSPISGHRSVSWYQQTPGQGLQFLFEYFSETQRNKGNFPGRFSGRQFSNSRSEMNVSTLELGDSALYLCASSETGGMYEQYFGPGTRLTVT.

CDR3 coding DNA: TGTGCCAGCAGCGCGACAGAGAACTATGGCTACACCTTC. Translated: CASSATENYGYTF. The chain is built from TRBV5-8 and TRBJ1-2; the D gene is possibly TRBD1 (5 bases). This CDR3 comprises 13 residues. V dropped 4 bases and J dropped 2 bases, with 9 bases sitting between them. Germline V gene lookup returns CDR1 SGHTS and CDR2 YDEGEE. Complete variable domain (other parts from reference TRBV5-8 and TRBJ1-2): EAGVTQSPTHLIKTRGQQATLRCSPISGHTSVYWYQQALGLGLQFLLWYDEGEERNRGNFPPRFSGRQFPNYSSELNVNALELEDSALYLCASSATENYGYTFGSGTRLTVV.

This clone was seen more than once but under ten times. The chain employs TRBV7-6 and TRBJ2-7; 9 nucleotides agree with TRBD1. The CDR3 extends over 16 amino acids. Per germline, CDR1 SGHVS and CDR2 FNYEAQ. V trimming: 3 bases; J trimming: 0 bases; junction bases outside the gene matches: 6. CDR3: CASSLGQGLISYEQYF. In DNA, the CDR3 is TGTGCCAGCAGCTTGGGACAGGGTTTGATCTCCTACGAGCAGTACTTC.

As regards this clone: Other DNA sequences in this specimen translate into the identical CDR3. V gene TRBV6-1 combines with J gene TRBJ2-1, with 12 bases that match TRBD2. Trimming took 2 bases from V and 4 from J; bases not matched to a gene: 0. CDR3 length equals 15 residues. Germline V CDR1 and CDR2: MNHNS, SASEGT. The CDR3 reads CASSELAGGYNEQFF. In DNA, the CDR3 is TGTGCCAGCAGTGAACTAGCGGGGGGGTACAATGAGCAGTTCTTC.

The chain is built from TRBV30 and TRBJ2-7; D is possibly TRBD1 (6 bases). The V end lost 3 bases, the J end lost 1 base, and 13 bases lay between the germline ends. The length of the CDR3 is 14 residues. Germline V gives CDR1 GTSNPN, CDR2 SVGIG (reference sequence). The CDR3 coding sequence is TGTGCCTGGAGGGGGCAGGGGCTATCCTACGAGCAGTACTTC. It codes for CAWRGQGLSYEQYF.

CDR3 region: CASSLTPNQAGANVLTF. The CDR3 region has the DNA TGCGCCAGCAGCTTGACCCCGAATCAGGCTGGGGCCAACGTCCTGACTTTC. V is TRBV5-1 and J is TRBJ2-6; D unresolved. The CDR3 is 17 residues long. The V gene lost 1 base and the J gene lost 2 bases, with 13 bases spanning the gap. Germline V lookup: CDR1 SGHRS, CDR2 YFSETQ.

V is TRBV27 and J is TRBJ1-5; TRBD1 aligns across 9 bases. Germline V gives CDR1 MNHEY, CDR2 SMNVEV (reference sequence). The junction had 1 base not matched to a gene; V was cut back by 5 bases and J by 2 bases. The CDR3 runs 14 residues. This CDR3 is CASSNRGRNQPQHF. For the CDR3, the DNA is TGTGCCAGCAGTAACAGGGGGCGCAATCAGCCCCAGCATTTT.

The chain couples TRBV7-9 to TRBJ2-3, with TRBD2 identical over 7 bases. This CDR3 contains 17 residues. V trimming: 7 bases; J trimming: 2 bases; junction bases outside the gene matches: 15. Per the germline V gene, CDR1 is SEHNR and CDR2 is FQNEAQ (reference sequence). CDR3 sequence reads: CASTYSSGNTITDTQYF. DNA for the CDR3: TGTGCCAGCACCTACTCTAGCGGAAACACCATCACAGATACGCAGTATTTT.

The chain has TRBV10-2 and TRBJ1-5, with 8 bases identical to TRBD1. V lost 4 bases and J lost 0; bases outside the gene matches: 5. The CDR3 consists of 16 residues. CDR1 is WSHSY, CDR2 SAAADI, per germline. This chain's CDR3 is CASSAGTGDSNQPQHF. CDR3 bases: TGCGCCAGCAGTGCCGGGACAGGAGATAGCAATCAGCCCCAGCATTTT.

The chain couples TRBV6-5 to TRBJ1-2; tentatively, D is TRBD1 (6 bases). V lost 6 bases and J 2 bases, leaving 10 bases between the germline ends. This CDR3 contains 13 residues. Germline-derived CDR1 and CDR2 are MNHEY and SVGAGI. CDR3 coding DNA: TGTGCCAGCAGATTTGACAGGAACTATGGCTACACCTTC. Its translation is CASRFDRNYGYTF.

This clone was counted ten times or more. The chain couples TRBV11-2 to TRBJ2-7; TRBD2 matches at 10 bases. CDR3 length: 15 residues. The V gene end was trimmed by 3 bases and the J gene end by 3 bases; junction bases not matched to a gene: 5. Per germline, CDR1 SGHAT and CDR2 FQNNGV. The CDR3 protein is CASSFSTSGVYEQYF. The CDR3 DNA reads TGTGCCAGCAGCTTTAGTACTAGCGGGGTCTACGAGCAGTACTTC.

The chain carries TRBV7-2 and TRBJ2-7; 9 nucleotides agree with TRBD2. This CDR3 spans 18 amino acids. Germline V gives CDR1 SGHTA, CDR2 FQGNSA. Losses at the gene ends were 4 bases for V and 0 bases for J; bases not matched to a gene: 13. CDR3 sequence reads: CASSSGGWFSGSSYEQYF. The DNA for the CDR3 is TGTGCCAGCAGCTCCGGGGGTTGGTTTAGCGGGAGCTCCTACGAGCAGTACTTC.

The chain recombines TRBV25-1 with TRBJ1-1; the match to TRBD1 covers 7 bases. CDR1 is MGHDK, CDR2 SYGVNS, per germline. V was clipped by 5 bases and J by 6 bases; unmatched bases: 6. The CDR3 runs to 13 residues. CDR3 protein: CASSSTGKPEAFF. DNA for the CDR3: TGTGCCAGCAGTTCGACAGGGAAGCCTGAAGCTTTCTTT.

This chain uses TRBV7-7 with TRBJ2-1; TRBD2 agrees at 8 bases. This CDR3 has 15 amino acids. V was pared by 5 bases and J by 6 bases, with 9 bases of the junction left unmatched. Germline V gene data show CDR1 as SSHAT and CDR2 as FNYEAQ (reference sequence). The CDR3 reads CASSPLAGGGNEQFF. CDR3 DNA: TGTGCCAGCAGCCCCCTCGCGGGAGGTGGCAATGAGCAGTTCTTC.

This clone has at least ten counts. The chain carries TRBV19 and TRBJ2-7, with a tentative D call TRBD1 (6 bases). From germline, CDR1 is LNHDA and CDR2 SQIVND (reference sequence). Trimming left V 6 bases short and J 6 bases short, with 18 bases between. The CDR3 totals 14 residues. In nucleotides, the CDR3 is TGTGCCAGTAGCAGGGGTACCCTAGGGGGCGAGCAGTACTTC. Translating it yields CASSRGTLGGEQYF. The entire variable domain, with the rest obtained from reference TRBV19 and TRBJ2-7, is as follows: DGGITQSPKYLFRKEGQNVTLSCEQNLNHDAMYWYRQDPGQGLRLIYYSQIVNDFQKGDIAEGYSVSREKKESFPLTVTSAQKNPTAFYLCASSRGTLGGEQYFGPGTRLTVT.